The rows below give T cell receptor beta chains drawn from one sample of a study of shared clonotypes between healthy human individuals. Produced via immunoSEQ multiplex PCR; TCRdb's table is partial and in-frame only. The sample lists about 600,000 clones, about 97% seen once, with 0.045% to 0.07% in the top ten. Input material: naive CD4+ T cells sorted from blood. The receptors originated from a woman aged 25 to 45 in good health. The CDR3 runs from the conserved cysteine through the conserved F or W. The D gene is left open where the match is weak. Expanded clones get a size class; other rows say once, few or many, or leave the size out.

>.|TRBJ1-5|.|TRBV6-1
CASNTDQPQHF
TGTGCCAGCAATACTGATCAGCCCCAGCATTTT
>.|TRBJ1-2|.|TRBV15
CATSREAYGYTF
TGTGCCACCAGCAGAGAGGCCTATGGCTACACCTTC
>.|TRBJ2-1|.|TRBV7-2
CASSLFRSRSYNEQFF
TGTGCCAGCAGCTTATTCCGCTCCAGGTCCTACAATGAGCAGTTCTTC
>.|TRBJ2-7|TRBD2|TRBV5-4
CASSYSSGIGVEQYF
TGTGCCAGCAGTTATTCTAGCGGGATTGGTGTCGAGCAGTACTTC
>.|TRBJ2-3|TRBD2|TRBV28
CASSFGTSGFLGADTQYF
TGTGCCAGCAGTTTCGGGACTAGCGGGTTTCTTGGGGCAGATACGCAGTATTTT
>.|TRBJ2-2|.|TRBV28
CASSLWGRNTGELFF
TGTGCCAGCAGTTTATGGGGGAGGAATACCGGGGAGCTGTTTTTT
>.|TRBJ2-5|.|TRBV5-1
CASSLGLVARQETQYF
TGCGCCAGCAGCTTGGGGTTAGTTGCTCGCCAAGAGACCCAGTACTTC
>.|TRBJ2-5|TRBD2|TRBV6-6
CASSSRLARQETQYF
TGTGCCAGCAGTTCCCGACTAGCCCGCCAAGAGACCCAGTACTTC
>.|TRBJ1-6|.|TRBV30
CAWNPGDYNSPLHF
TGTGCCTGGAATCCAGGGGACTATAATTCACCCCTCCACTTT
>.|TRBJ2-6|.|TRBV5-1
CASREGAGSSGANVLTF
TGCGCCAGCAGAGAAGGGGCCGGGAGCTCTGGGGCCAACGTCCTGACTTTC
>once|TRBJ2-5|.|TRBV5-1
CASSPGGAGETQYF
TGCGCCAGCAGCCCAGGGGGGGCGGGAGAAACCCAGTACTTC
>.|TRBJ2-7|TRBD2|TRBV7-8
CASSSRTGTSGREGSYEQYF
TGTGCCAGCAGCTCAAGAACCGGGACTAGCGGGAGAGAGGGATCCTACGAGCAGTACTTC
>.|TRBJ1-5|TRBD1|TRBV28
CASSLSRDRGAYSNQPQHF
TGTGCCAGCAGTTTGTCCCGGGACAGGGGGGCCTATAGCAATCAGCCCCAGCATTTT
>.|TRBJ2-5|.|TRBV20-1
CSASPKETQYF
TGCAGTGCTAGCCCAAAAGAGACCCAGTACTTC
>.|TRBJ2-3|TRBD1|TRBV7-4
CASSSRTGENTQYF
TGTGCCAGCAGCAGCCGGACAGGGGAAAATACGCAGTATTTT
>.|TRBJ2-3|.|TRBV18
CASSQPGGNTDTQYF
TGTGCCAGCTCCCAGCCCGGCGGGAACACAGATACGCAGTATTTT
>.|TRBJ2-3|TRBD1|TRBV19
CATTGVSTDTQYF
TGTGCCACGACAGGGGTAAGCACAGATACGCAGTATTTT
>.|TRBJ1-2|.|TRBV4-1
CASSHQTGLLSGYTF
TGCGCCAGCAGCCATCAAACGGGGCTATTGAGCGGCTACACCTTC
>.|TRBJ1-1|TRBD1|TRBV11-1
CASSHYYRGRLAEAFF
TGTGCCAGCAGCCACTATTACAGGGGGCGATTGGCTGAAGCTTTCTTT
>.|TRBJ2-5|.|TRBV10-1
CASSETILQETQYF
TGCGCCAGCAGTGAGACGATACTCCAAGAGACCCAGTACTTC
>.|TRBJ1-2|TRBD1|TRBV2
CASSDDRVIQGYTF
TGTGCCAGCAGCGACGACAGGGTAATACAGGGCTACACCTTC
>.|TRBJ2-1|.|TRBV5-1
CASSYRTPYNEQFF
TGCGCCAGCAGTTATCGGACACCTTACAATGAGCAGTTCTTC
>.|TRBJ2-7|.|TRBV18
CASSPRGTPEGEQYF
TGTGCCAGCTCACCACGGGGGACCCCCGAGGGGGAGCAGTACTTC
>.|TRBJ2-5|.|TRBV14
CASSQPDRPYQETQYF
TGTGCCAGCAGCCAACCCGACAGACCTTACCAAGAGACCCAGTACTTC
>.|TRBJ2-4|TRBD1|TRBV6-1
CASSEDRALAKNIQYF
TGTGCCAGCAGCGAAGACAGGGCTCTAGCCAAAAACATTCAGTACTTC
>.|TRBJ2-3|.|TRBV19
CASSFSFTDTQYF
TGTGCCAGTAGTTTCTCTTTCACAGATACGCAGTATTTT
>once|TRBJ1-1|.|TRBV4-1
CASSQAVGFGTEAFF
TGCGCCAGCAGCCAAGCTGTAGGGTTCGGCACTGAAGCTTTCTTT
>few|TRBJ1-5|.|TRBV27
CASSLGSNQPQHF
TGTGCCAGCAGTTTAGGTAGCAATCAGCCCCAGCATTTT
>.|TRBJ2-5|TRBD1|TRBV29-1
CSARDRGPWETQYF
TGCAGCGCCCGGGACAGGGGGCCATGGGAGACCCAGTACTTC
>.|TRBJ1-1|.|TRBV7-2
CASSSTGKFPEAFF
TGTGCCAGCAGCTCAACCGGGAAGTTCCCTGAAGCTTTCTTT
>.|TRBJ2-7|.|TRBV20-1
CSASLSYEQYF
TGCAGTGCTAGCCTCTCCTACGAGCAGTACTTC
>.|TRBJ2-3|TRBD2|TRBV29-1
CSVLSYQGQGSGSSEDTQYF
TGCAGCGTTCTCTCTTATCAGGGACAAGGAAGCGGGAGCTCAGAAGATACGCAGTATTTT
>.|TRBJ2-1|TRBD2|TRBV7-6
CASSPGVAGSYNEQFF
TGTGCCAGCAGCCCCGGGGTAGCGGGCTCCTACAATGAGCAGTTCTTC
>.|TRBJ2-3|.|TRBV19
CASRTDGRGTDTQYF
TGTGCCAGTAGGACGGACGGCCGGGGCACAGATACGCAGTATTTT